This TCR beta chain was sequenced during a study of T-cell reconstitution after alpha-beta-depleted transplantation in children. CDR3 length equals 12 residues. The V and J ends lost 4 bases and 4 bases respectively, with 9 bases between them. The V gene's germline CDR1 is SQVTM and CDR2 ANQGSEA. This sample's TCRbeta library carried unique molecular identifier barcodes. TCRdb called the PCR reads again in MiXCR, with one record for every CDR3 protein. The table lists roughly 500,000 distinct CDR3 sequences, around a third of them singletons. V is TRBV29-1 and J is TRBJ2-3; D not certain. This receptor was obtained from a human donor who donated a stem cell graft to a child with aplastic anemia. Sequences were derived from PBMCs from the stem cell graft donor, sampled from the stem cell graft. This CDR3 is CSVGGPPDTQYF. In DNA form, the CDR3 reads TGCAGCGTTGGTGGGCCCCCAGATACGCAGTATTTT.